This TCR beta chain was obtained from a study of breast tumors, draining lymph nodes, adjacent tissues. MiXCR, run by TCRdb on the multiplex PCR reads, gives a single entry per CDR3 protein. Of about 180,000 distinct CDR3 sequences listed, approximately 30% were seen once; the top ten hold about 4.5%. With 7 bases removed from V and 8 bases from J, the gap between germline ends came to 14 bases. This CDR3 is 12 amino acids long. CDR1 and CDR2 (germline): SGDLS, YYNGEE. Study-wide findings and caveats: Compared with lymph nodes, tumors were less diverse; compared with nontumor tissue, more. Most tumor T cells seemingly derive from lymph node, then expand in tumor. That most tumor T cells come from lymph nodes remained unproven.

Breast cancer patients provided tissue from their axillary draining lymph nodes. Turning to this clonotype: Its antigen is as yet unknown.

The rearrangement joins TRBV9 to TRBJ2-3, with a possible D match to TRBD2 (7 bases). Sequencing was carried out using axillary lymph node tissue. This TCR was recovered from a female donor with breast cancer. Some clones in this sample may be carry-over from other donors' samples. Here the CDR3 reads CASGRGGGTQYF. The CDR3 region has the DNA TGTGCCAGCGGGAGGGGGGGAGGTACGCAGTATTTT.